A single sample gave rise to the 7 T cell receptor beta chains below, sequenced in a study of T-cell reconstitution after alpha-beta-depleted transplantation in children. TCRbeta library preparation incorporated unique molecular identifiers. MiXCR was run by TCRdb on the PCR reads, yielding one entry per CDR3 protein. The sample carries about 120,000 distinct CDR3 sequences, 20% to 25% recorded once. The source was PBMCs, mostly from graft donor cells, collected 180 days after TCRalphabeta/CD19-depleted stem cell transplant. Every receptor here comes from a male patient aged 2-9 years who had a stem cell transplant for chronic granulomatous disease, so the T cells may come from the graft donor.

This clonotype has at least ten counts. The V call is TRBV20-1, the J call TRBJ2-1; D ambiguous. The V and J ends lost 3 bases and 6 bases respectively, with 9 bases between them. The CDR3 contains 12 residues. Germline-derived CDR1 and CDR2 are DFQATT and SNEGSKA (reference sequence). CDR3: CSASGSFNEQFF. CDR3 bases: TGCAGTGCTAGTGGGTCGTTCAATGAGCAGTTCTTC.

J is TRBJ2-7 and V is TRBV29-1; D may be TRBD2 (7 bases). This CDR3 is built from 13 residues. The V and J ends lost 7 bases and 4 bases respectively, with 17 bases between them. Looked up from germline, CDR1 is SQVTM and CDR2 is ANQGSEA. The DNA of the CDR3 is TGCAGCGCCCGGTGGGGGGGCCCTTACGAGCAGTACTTC. Amino acid sequence: CSARWGGPYEQYF.

This clonotype was seen a few times. The rearrangement uses TRBV5-1 and TRBJ1-4, with 8 bases lining up with TRBD1. CDR3 size: 15 residues. After removal of 5 bases from V and 6 bases from J, the junction contained 9 bases not matched to a gene. Looked up from germline, CDR1 is SGHRS and CDR2 is YFSETQ. CDR3 sequence (DNA): TGCGCCAGCAGTCGGCAGGGGGCCGGTGATGAAAAACTGTTTTTT. This sequence encodes CASSRQGAGDEKLFF.

There are a few counts of this clonotype. This chain links TRBV20-1 with TRBJ2-3; D is unclear. Trimming left V 6 bases short and J 2 bases short, with 15 bases between. Germline V CDR1 and CDR2: DFQATT, SNEGSKA (reference sequence). The length of the CDR3 is 14 residues. The CDR3 coding sequence is TGCAGTGCAAGGAAAGCGTGGGTCACAGATACGCAGTATTTT. This encodes CSARKAWVTDTQYF.

This clonotype was counted ten times or more. The V and J genes are TRBV12-3 or TRBV12-4 and TRBJ1-1, with D unclear. This CDR3 is 13 amino acids long. V was clipped by 3 bases and J by 6 bases, with 11 bases between them. The CDR3 bases are TGTGCCAGCAGTTTCTGGCGGTTCGCTGAAGCTTTCTTT. Protein sequence: CASSFWRFAEAFF.

This clonotype was detected a few times. The V gene is TRBV4-1, the J gene TRBJ2-1; 12 bases match TRBD2. CDR1 and CDR2 from the germline V gene are MGHRA and YSYEKL. Trimming at V came to 1 base and at J to 4 bases, leaving 17 bases not matched to a gene. CDR3 length: 21 residues. The CDR3 loop reads CASSQVTARLLAGGRYNEQFF. The DNA of the CDR3 is TGCGCCAGCAGCCAAGTCACAGCACGTTTACTAGCGGGGGGACGATACAATGAGCAGTTCTTC.

In this sample, this clonotype turned up a few times. The V and J genes are TRBV5-5 and TRBJ1-5, with D hard to call. The CDR3 has 14 amino acids. Between the trimmed V and J ends, which lost 2 bases and 0 bases, there was a span of 6 bases. Germline V gene sequence: CDR1 SGHKS, CDR2 YYEKEE (reference sequence). CDR3 amino acids: CASSFLLSNQPQHF. For the CDR3, the DNA is TGTGCCAGCAGCTTTTTACTTAGCAATCAGCCCCAGCATTTT.